This T cell receptor beta chain was captured in a study of spatial heterogeneity in lung cancer. Across the whole study: TCR and UMI combinations that were unique each appeared, on average, more than ten times in raw reads.

Carried by each TCR cDNA molecule was a unique molecular identifier. TCRdb re-called the 5' RACE reads with MiXCR, one entry per CDR3 protein. The sample shows under 40,000 distinct CDR3 sequences, 5.2% of them seen only once. This clonotype came up many times. What it binds is not known. General observations from the study: Ubiquitous expanded tumor TCRs were observed in blood more at resection than follow-up.

Trimming took 2 bases from V and 4 from J, leaving 13 bases between them. The CDR3 contains 14 residues. Germline CDR1 reads SGHRS; CDR2 reads YFSETQ. Specified time point: sample taken at primary tumor resection. Unsorted tumor, nontumor lung tissue or cryopreserved PBMC supplied the whole RNA. This TCR was recovered from a female donor with early-stage non-small cell lung cancer. The rearrangement links TRBV5-1 to TRBJ2-7; a weak D match, TRBD2 (6 bases). Sequenced material: PBMCs, taken at surgery. The chain's CDR3 is CASSFGTGVYEQYF. CDR3 in DNA: TGCGCCAGCAGCTTTGGAACGGGGGTTTACGAGCAGTACTTC.